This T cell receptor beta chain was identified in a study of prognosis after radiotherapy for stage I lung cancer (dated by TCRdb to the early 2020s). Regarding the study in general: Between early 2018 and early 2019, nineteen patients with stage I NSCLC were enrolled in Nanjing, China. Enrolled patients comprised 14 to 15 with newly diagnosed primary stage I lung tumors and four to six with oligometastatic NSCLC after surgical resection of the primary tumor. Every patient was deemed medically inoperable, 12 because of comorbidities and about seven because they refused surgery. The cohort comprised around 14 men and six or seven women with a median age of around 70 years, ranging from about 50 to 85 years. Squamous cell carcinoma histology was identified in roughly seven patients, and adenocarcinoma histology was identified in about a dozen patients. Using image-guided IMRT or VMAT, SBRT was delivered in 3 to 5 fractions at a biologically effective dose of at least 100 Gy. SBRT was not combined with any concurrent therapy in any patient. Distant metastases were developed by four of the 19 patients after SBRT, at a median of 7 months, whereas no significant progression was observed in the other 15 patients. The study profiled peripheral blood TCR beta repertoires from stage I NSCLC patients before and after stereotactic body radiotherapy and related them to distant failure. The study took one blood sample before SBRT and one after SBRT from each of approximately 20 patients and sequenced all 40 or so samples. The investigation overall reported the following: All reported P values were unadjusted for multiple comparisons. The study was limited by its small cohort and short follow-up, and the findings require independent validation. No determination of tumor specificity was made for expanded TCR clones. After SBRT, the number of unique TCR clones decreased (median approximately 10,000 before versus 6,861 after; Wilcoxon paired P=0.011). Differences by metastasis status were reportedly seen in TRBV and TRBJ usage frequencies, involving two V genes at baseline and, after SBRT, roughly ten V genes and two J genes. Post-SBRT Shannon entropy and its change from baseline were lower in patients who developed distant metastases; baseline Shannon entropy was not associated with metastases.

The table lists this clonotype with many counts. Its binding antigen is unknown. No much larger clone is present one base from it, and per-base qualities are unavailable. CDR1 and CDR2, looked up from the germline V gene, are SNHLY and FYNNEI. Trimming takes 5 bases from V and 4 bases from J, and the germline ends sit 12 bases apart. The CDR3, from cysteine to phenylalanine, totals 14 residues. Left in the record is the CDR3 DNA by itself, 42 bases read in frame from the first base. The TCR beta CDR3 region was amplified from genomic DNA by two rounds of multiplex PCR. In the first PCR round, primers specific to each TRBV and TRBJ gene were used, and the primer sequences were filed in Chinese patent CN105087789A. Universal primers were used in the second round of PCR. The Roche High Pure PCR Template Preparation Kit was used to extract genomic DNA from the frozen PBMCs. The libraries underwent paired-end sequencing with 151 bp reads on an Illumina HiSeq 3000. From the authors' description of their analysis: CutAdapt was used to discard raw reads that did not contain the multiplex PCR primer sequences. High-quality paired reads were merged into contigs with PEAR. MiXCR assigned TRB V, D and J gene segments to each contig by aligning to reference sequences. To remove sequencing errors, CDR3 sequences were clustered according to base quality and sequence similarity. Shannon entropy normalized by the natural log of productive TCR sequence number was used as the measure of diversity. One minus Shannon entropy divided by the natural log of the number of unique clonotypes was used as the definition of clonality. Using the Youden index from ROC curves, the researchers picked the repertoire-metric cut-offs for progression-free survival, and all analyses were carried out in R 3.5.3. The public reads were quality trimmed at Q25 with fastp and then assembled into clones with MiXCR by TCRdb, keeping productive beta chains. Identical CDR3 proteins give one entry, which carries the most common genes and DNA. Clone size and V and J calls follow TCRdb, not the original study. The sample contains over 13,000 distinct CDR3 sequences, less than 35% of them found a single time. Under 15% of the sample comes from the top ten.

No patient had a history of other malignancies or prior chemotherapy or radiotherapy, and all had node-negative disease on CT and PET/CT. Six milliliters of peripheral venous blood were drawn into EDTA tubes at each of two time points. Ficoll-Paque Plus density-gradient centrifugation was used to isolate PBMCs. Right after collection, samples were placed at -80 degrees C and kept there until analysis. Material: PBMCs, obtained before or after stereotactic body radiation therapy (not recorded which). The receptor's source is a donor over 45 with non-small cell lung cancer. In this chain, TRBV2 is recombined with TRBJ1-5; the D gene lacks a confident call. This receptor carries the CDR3 CASSRSQNNQPQHF. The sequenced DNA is TGTGCCAGCAGTCGGTCCCAGAATAATCAGCCCCAGCATTTT.